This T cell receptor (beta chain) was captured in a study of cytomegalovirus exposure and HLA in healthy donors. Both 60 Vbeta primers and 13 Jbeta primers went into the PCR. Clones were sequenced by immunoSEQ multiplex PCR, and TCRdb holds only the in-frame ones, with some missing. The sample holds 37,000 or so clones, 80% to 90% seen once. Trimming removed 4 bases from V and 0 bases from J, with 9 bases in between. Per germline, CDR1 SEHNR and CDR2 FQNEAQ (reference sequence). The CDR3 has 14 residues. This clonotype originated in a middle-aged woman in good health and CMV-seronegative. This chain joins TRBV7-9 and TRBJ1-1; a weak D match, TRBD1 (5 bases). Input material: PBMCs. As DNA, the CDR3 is TGTGCCAGCAGCTACGACAGCGTGAACACTGAAGCTTTCTTT. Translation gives CASSYDSVNTEAFF.